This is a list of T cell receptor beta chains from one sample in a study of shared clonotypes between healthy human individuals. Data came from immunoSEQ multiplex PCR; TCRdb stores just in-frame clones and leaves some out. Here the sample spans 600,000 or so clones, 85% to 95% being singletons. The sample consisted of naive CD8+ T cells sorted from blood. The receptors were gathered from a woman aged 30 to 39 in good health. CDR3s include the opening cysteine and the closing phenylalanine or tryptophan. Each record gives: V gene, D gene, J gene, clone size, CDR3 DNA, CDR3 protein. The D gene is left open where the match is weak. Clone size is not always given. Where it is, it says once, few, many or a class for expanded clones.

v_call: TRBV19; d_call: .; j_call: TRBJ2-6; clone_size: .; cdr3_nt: TGTGCCAGTAGAAAAACGACAGAACCTGGGGCCAACGTCCTGACTTTC; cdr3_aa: CASRKTTEPGANVLTF
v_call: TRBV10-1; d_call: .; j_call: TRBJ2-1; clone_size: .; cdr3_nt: TGCGCCAGCAGTGAATTTGGGTCCTACAATGAGCAGTTCTTC; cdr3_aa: CASSEFGSYNEQFF
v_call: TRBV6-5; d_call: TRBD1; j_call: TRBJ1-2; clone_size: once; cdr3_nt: TGTGCCAGCAGTTACTGGACAGGCACCTCCTATGGCTACACCTTC; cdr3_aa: CASSYWTGTSYGYTF
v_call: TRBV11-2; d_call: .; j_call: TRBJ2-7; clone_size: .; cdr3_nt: TGTGCCAGCAGCTATACGGGACTCACCTACGAGCAGTACTTC; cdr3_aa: CASSYTGLTYEQYF
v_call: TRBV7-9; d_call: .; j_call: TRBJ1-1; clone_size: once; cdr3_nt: TGTGCCAGCTGGGGGGGGGCGACTGGGAACACTGAAGCTTTCTTT; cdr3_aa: CASWGGATGNTEAFF
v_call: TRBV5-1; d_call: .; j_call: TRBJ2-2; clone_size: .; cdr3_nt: TGCGCCAGCAGCTTGGCCGGCAGGGGACGGTCCGGGGAGCTGTTTTTT; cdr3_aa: CASSLAGRGRSGELFF
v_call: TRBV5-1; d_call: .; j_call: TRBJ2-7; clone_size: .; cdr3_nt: TGCGCCAGCAGCCCCGGACTCCGATACGAGCAGTACTTC; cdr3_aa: CASSPGLRYEQYF
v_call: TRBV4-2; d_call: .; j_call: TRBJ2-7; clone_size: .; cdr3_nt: TGTGCCAGCAGCGGAGGGGCGGGATTATCCTACGAGCAGTACTTC; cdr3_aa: CASSGGAGLSYEQYF
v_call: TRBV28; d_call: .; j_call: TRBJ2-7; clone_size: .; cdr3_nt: TGTGCCAGCAGTTTGCGGGGTGGTTACGAGCAGTACTTC; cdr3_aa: CASSLRGGYEQYF
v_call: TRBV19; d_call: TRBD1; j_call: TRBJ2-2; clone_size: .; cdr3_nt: TGTGCCAGTAGTACCGTCGGGACAGGGTCCGGGGAGCTGTTTTTT; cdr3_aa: CASSTVGTGSGELFF
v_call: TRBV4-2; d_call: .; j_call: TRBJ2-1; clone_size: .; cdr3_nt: TGTGCCAGCAGCCAGAGTATGCAGGACCCTCCCTACAATGAGCAGTTCTTC; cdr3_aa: CASSQSMQDPPYNEQFF
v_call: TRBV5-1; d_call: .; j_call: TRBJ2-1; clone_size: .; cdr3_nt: TGCGCCAGCAGCCAACCCGACGTCCTCTCCTACAATGAGCAGTTCTTC; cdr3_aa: CASSQPDVLSYNEQFF
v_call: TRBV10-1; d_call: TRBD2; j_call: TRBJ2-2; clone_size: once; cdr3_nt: TGCGCCAGCAGTGCTAGCGGATGGGGGGAGCTGTTTTTT; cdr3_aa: CASSASGWGELFF
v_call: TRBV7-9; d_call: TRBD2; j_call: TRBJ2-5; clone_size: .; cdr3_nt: TGTGCCAGCAGACCCGGGACTAGGCAAGAGACCCAGTACTTC; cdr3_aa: CASRPGTRQETQYF
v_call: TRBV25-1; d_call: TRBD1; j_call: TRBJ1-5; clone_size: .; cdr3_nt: TGTGCCAGCAGTGGGGACAGGGACAATCAGCCCCAGCATTTT; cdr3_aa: CASSGDRDNQPQHF
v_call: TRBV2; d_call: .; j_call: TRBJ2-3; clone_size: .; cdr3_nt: TGTGCCAGCAGGGGACTCCAGACAGGGTATACAGATACGCAGTATTTT; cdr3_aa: CASRGLQTGYTDTQYF
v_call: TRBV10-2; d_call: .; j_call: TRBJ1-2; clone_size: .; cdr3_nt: TGCGCCAGCAGTGAGTCTAGGAATCCGCGCTATGGCTACACCTTC; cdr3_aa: CASSESRNPRYGYTF
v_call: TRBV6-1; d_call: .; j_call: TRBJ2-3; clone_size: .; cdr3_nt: TGTGCCAACGGGGGAAATACGCAGTATTTT; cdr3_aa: CANGGNTQYF
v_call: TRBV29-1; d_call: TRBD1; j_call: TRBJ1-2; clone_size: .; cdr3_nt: TGCAGCGTGGATAAACAGGGGGACTATGGCTACACCTTC; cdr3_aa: CSVDKQGDYGYTF
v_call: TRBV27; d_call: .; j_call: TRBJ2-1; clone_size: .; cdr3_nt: TGTGCCAGCAGTTTCCTCCAGAACAATGAGCAGTTCTTC; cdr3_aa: CASSFLQNNEQFF
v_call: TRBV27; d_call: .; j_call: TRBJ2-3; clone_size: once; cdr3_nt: TGTGCCAGCAGTTTGTGGGATAGTGAGACAGATACGCAGTATTTT; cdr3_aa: CASSLWDSETDTQYF
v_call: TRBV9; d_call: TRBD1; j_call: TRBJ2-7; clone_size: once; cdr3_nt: TGTGCCAGCAGCGTTGGGGACAGGGGAACCTACGAGCAGTACTTC; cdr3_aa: CASSVGDRGTYEQYF
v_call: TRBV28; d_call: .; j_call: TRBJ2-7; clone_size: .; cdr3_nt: TGTGCCAGCAGTTTACAAGGGTACGAGCAGTACTTC; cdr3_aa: CASSLQGYEQYF
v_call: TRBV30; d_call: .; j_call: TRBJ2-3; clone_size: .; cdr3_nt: TGTGCCTGGAGTAGGAGTGGTAGTCCCACAGATACGCAGTATTTT; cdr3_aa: CAWSRSGSPTDTQYF
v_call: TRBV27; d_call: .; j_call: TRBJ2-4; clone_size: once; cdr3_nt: TGTGCCAGCAGTGGGTGGCAGGGCGGAAACATTCAGTACTTC; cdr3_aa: CASSGWQGGNIQYF
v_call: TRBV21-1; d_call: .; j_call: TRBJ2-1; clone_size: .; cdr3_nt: TGTGCCAGCAGCAACGTACCGGGACTGACTGAGCAGTTCTTC; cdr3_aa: CASSNVPGLTEQFF
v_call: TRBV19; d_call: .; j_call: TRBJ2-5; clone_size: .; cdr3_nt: TGTGCCAGTAGACTAATGTGGGACACCTCCTTGGAGCAGTACTTC; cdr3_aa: CASRLMWDTSLEQYF
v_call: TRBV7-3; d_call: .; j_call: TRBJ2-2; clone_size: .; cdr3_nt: TGTGCCAGCAGCTTAAACGGGATGAACACCGGGGAGCTGTTTTTT; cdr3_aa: CASSLNGMNTGELFF
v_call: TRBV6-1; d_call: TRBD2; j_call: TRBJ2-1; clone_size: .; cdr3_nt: TGTGCCAGCAGTGAAGTAGTAGCGGGCGAATACAATGAGCAGTTCTTC; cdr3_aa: CASSEVVAGEYNEQFF
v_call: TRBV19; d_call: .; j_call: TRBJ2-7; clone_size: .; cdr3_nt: TGTGCCAGTAGTATCGCGACAGCCTACGAGCAGTACTTC; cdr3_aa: CASSIATAYEQYF
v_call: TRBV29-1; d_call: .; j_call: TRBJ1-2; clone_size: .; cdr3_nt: TGCAGCGTTGAAGGAACTTGGGGGTTAGCAGGGGGCTACACCTTC; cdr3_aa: CSVEGTWGLAGGYTF
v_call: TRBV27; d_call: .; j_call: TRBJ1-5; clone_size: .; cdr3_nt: TGTGCCAGCACCTCAGGCTATAATCAGCCCCAGCATTTT; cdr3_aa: CASTSGYNQPQHF
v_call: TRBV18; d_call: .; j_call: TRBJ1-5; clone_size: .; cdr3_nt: TGTGCCAGCTCACCAGGGGGGAATCAGCCCCAGCATTTT; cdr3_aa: CASSPGGNQPQHF
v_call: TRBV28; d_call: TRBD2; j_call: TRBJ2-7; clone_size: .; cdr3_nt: TGTGCCAGCAACCCGGGGGGGACGCTCTCCTACGAGCAGTACTTC; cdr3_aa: CASNPGGTLSYEQYF
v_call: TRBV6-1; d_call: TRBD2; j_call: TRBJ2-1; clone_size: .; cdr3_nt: TGTGCCAGCAGTGAACTAGCGGGGGGAAGCTCCTACAATGAGCAGTTCTTC; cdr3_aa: CASSELAGGSSYNEQFF
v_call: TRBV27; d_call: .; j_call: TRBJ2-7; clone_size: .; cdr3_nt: TGTGCCAGCAAGCAGGGGACCGCCTACGAGCAGTACTTC; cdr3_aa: CASKQGTAYEQYF
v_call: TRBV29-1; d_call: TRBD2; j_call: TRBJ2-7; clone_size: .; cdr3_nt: TGCAGCGTTGAACGGGGGAGGGTCGGCGAGCAGTACTTC; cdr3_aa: CSVERGRVGEQYF
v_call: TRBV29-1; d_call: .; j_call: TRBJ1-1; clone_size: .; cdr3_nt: TGCAGCGTTGCCGGCCTTAGGTCGGGGAGGGTATGGGGCACTGAAGCTTTCTTT; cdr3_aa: CSVAGLRSGRVWGTEAFF
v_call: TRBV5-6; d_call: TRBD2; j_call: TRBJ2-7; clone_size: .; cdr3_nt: TGTGCCAGCAGCGGGGGAGGGCCCTACGAGCAGTACTTC; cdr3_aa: CASSGGGPYEQYF
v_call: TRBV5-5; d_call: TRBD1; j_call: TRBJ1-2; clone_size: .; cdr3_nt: TGTGCCAGCAGTTTGACAGGGCCCCACACCTTC; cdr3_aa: CASSLTGPHTF
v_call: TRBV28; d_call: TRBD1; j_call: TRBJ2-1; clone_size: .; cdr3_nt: TGTGCCAGCAGTTTATCTCTCCGGGACAGGGAATACAATGAGCAGTTCTTC; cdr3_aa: CASSLSLRDREYNEQFF
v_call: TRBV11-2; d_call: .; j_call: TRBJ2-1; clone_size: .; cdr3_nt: TGTGCCAGCAGCTTAATCCAGGCGACCCCCGGGTTAGATGAGCAGTTCTTC; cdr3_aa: CASSLIQATPGLDEQFF
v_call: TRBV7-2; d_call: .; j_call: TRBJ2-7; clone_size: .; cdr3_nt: TGTGCCAGCACCAAAACGGCCGTACCCGATCTAGCGTGGTACGAGCAGTACTTC; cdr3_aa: CASTKTAVPDLAWYEQYF
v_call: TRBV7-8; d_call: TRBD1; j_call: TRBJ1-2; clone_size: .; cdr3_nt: TGTGCCAGCAGCTCCCCGACAGGGGGCTTTGATGGCTACACCTTC; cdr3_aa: CASSSPTGGFDGYTF
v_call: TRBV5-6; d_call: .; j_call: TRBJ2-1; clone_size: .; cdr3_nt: TGTGCCAGCAGCTCGGACTTTGAGCAGTTCTTC; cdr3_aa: CASSSDFEQFF
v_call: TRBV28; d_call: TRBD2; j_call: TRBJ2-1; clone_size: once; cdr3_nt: TGTGCCAGCAGTTCCGTGACTAGCGGGAGGGCCGATGAGCAGTTCTTC; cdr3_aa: CASSSVTSGRADEQFF
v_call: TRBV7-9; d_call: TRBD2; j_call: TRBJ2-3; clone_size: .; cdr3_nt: TGTGCCAGCAGTCCCGACGTTAGCGGGAGCCCCACAGATACGCAGTATTTT; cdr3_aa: CASSPDVSGSPTDTQYF
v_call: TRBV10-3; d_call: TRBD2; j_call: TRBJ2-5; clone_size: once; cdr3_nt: TGTGCCATCACCCCGGGACTAGAAGAGACCCAGTACTTC; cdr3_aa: CAITPGLEETQYF
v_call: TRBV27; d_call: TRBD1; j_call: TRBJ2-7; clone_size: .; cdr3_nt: TGTGCCAGCAGTTTATACTCAGGGACAGGGAACGAGCAGTACTTC; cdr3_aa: CASSLYSGTGNEQYF
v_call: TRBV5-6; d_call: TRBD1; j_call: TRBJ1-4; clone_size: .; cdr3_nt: TGTGCCAGCAGCTTGGCCAAGGGGGCGGATGAAAAACTGTTTTTT; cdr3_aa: CASSLAKGADEKLFF
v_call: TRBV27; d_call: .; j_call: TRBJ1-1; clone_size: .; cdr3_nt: TGTGCCAGCAGTTTATCGCCGGGGGGGGTCACTGAAGCTTTCTTT; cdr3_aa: CASSLSPGGVTEAFF
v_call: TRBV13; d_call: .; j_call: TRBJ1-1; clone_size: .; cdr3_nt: TGTGCCAGCAGCCGCCGGGGCCCTAGGGCTGAAGCTTTCTTT; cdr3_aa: CASSRRGPRAEAFF
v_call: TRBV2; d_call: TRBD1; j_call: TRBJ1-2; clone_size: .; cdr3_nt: TGTGCCACTCCCTTTACCCCGACAGGGAAGGCTAACTATGGCTACACCTTC; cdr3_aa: CATPFTPTGKANYGYTF
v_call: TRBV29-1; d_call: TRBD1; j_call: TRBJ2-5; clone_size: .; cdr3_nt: TGCAGCGTTTCAGGGGGCCGTACCCCACGGACCCAGTACTTC; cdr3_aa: CSVSGGRTPRTQYF
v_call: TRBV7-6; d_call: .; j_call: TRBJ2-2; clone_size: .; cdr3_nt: TGTGCCAGCAGCTTAGTGACAGATAACACCGGGGAGCTGTTTTTT; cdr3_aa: CASSLVTDNTGELFF
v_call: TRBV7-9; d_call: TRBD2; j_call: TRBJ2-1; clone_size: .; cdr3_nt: TGTGCCAGCAGCTTTGTAGCGGGAGCAATCAATGAGCAGTTCTTC; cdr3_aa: CASSFVAGAINEQFF
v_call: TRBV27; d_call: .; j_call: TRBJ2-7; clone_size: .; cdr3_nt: TGTGCCAGCAGTCACCTCCGGGACTTTCCGGGACCGTCCTACGAGCAGTACTTC; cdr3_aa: CASSHLRDFPGPSYEQYF
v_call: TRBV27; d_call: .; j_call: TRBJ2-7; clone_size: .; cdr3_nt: TGTGCCAGCAGTTTACGACAGTACTACGAGCAGTACTTC; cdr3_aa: CASSLRQYYEQYF